This T cell receptor beta chain was recorded in a study of PD-L1 blockade in urothelial cancer. The CDR3 contains 15 residues. Unmatched junction bases numbered 8, after V lost 5 bases and J lost 4 bases. CDR1 SGHAT and CDR2 FQNNGV come from the germline V gene. This clone was detected once. As to time point: peripheral blood 6 weeks after treatment start. Each patient supplied 1 to 8 pretreatment and on-treatment samples. Assay: immunoSEQ multiplex PCR; the TCRdb copy retains only in-frame clones and omits some. In the table there are about 50,000 clones, about 86% of which are singletons. The source material was PBMCs, sampled around atezolizumab (anti-PD-L1) treatment. The J gene is TRBJ1-3, the V gene TRBV11-2, with TRBD1 matching over 7 bases. The clonotype comes from a man aged 55 to 70 with urothelial cancer. This CDR3 reads CASSPRQGSGNTIYF. In nucleotides, the CDR3 is TGTGCCAGCAGCCCTAGACAGGGATCGGGAAACACCATATATTTT.